Each of the 18 T cell receptor beta chains below was sequenced from the same sample in a study of blood T cells in healthy people across ages. For the second PCR, which ran for about 7 to 11 cycles, a sample-barcoded 5' primer and a J-beta primer mix were used. MiXCR was run by TCRdb on the 5' RACE reads, yielding one entry per CDR3 protein. This sample has roughly 1,300,000 distinct CDR3 sequences, with approximately 59% found just once. Sequenced: blood. These receptors originate from a man aged 18-30 years in good health.

The chain links TRBV29-1 to TRBJ2-4; 7 nucleotides align to TRBD2. Germline CDR1 reads SQVTM; CDR2 reads ANQGSEA. The CDR3 totals 12 residues. CDR3 protein: CSYRPGGNIQYF. The CDR3 nucleotides are TGCAGTTATCGGCCGGGGGGAAACATTCAGTACTTC.

The chain is built from TRBV6-2 or TRBV6-3 and TRBJ1-2, with a possible D match to TRBD1 (6 bases). V was pared by 2 bases and J by 3 bases, with 16 bases between. The CDR3 contains 16 residues. Germline-derived CDR1 and CDR2 are MNHEY and SVGEGT. In DNA, the CDR3 is TGTGCCAGCAGTTACACGGACAGAACCAACTACTATGGCTACACCTTC. The encoded protein is CASSYTDRTNYYGYTF.

This clonotype was observed a few times. The chain has TRBV6-5 and TRBJ2-4, with 7 bases matching TRBD2. The J call may be in error: the DNA end matches TRBJ2-7 better. Per germline, CDR1 MNHEY and CDR2 SVGAGI. CDR3 length: 16 amino acids. The CDR3 loop is CASSYYPRAGTYEQYF. Here the CDR3 DNA reads TGTGCCAGCAGTTACTATCCGCGAGCGGGAACTTACGAGCAGTACTTC.

Concerning this clonotype: This may arise from a read error, as a much more abundant clone is one base away. The CDR3 spells CAISESVRIQETQYF. In DNA, the CDR3 is TGTGCCATCAGTGAGTCGGTCAGGATCCAAGAGACCCAGTACTTC. The chain combines TRBV10-3 with TRBJ2-5; D unresolved. The CDR3 is 15 amino acids. CDR1 ENHRY and CDR2 SYGVKD come from the germline V gene. V was shortened by 0 bases and J by 1 base, with 9 bases between the two germline ends.

This clonotype was seen just once. The chain joins TRBV27 to TRBJ2-5, with TRBD1 as a possible D gene (7 bases). Per the germline V gene, CDR1 is MNHEY and CDR2 is SMNVEV (reference sequence). The CDR3 extends over 15 amino acids. V lost 5 bases to trimming and J lost 0 bases, with 13 bases between them. The CDR3 nucleotides read TGTGCCAGCAGTATGACAGGGAGGTACCAAGAGACCCAGTACTTC. Its protein is CASSMTGRYQETQYF.

The chain combines TRBV21-1 with TRBJ1-2; the table's D gene call, TRBD1, was not cross checked with the DNA. TRBV21-1 is flagged as a pseudogene. CDR3 size: 15 residues. The CDR3 DNA sequence: TGTGCCAGCAGCAGACCCAGACAGGGGACCTATGGCTACACCTTC. Protein: CASSRPRQGTYGYTF.

This clonotype was seen a few times. This rearrangement joins TRBV5-1 to TRBJ2-1; 7 positions match TRBD1. J was trimmed by 1 base and V by 0 bases; bases with no gene match: 4. Looked up from germline, CDR1 is SGHRS and CDR2 is YFSETQ. This CDR3 contains 16 residues. The CDR3 coding sequence is TGCGCCAGCAGCTTGGCCGGGACAGTGTCCTACAATGAGCAGTTCTTC. Translation gives CASSLAGTVSYNEQFF. Supplemented by reference TRBV5-1 and TRBJ2-1, the full variable domain reads KAGVTQTPRYLIKTRGQQVTLSCSPISGHRSVSWYQQTPGQGLQFLFEYFSETQRNKGNFPGRFSGRQFSNSRSEMNVSTLELGDSALYLCASSLAGTVSYNEQFFGPGTRLTVL.

CDR3 amino acids: CASSYPTGMETQYF. The CDR3 bases are TGTGCCAGCAGTTACCCGACAGGGATGGAGACCCAGTACTTC. This chain links TRBV6-2 or TRBV6-3 with TRBJ2-5, with TRBD1 identical over 7 bases. Germline loops: CDR1 MNHEY, CDR2 SVGEGT. J gave up 5 bases and V 2 bases, and 5 bases lay outside the gene matches. This CDR3 region has 14 residues.

The rearrangement links TRBV4-1 to TRBJ2-4, with TRBD2 identical over 8 bases. The assigned J gene may be wrong: the sequence end matches TRBJ2-7 better. Germline V gene data show CDR1 as MGHRA and CDR2 as YSYEKL. The CDR3 is 15 residues long. CDR3 in DNA: TGCGCCAGCAGCCAAGAGACTAGCGTAACCTACGAGCAGTACTTC. Its translation is CASSQETSVTYEQYF.

This clonotype was seen a few times. This chain connects TRBV29-1 to TRBJ2-6, with D uncertain. The CDR3 extends over 13 amino acids. The V end was cut by 4 bases, the J end by 2 bases, with 6 bases between. Germline values: CDR1 SQVTM, CDR2 ANQGSEA. CDR3 loop: CSVGITGANVLTF. The CDR3 region has the DNA TGCAGCGTTGGAATAACTGGGGCCAACGTCCTGACTTTC.

The chain employs TRBV20-1 and TRBJ2-1, with 8 bases matching TRBD2. The V and J ends lost 3 bases and 5 bases, in that order; junction bases with no gene match: 6. CDR3 length equals 14 residues. Per the germline V gene, CDR1 is DFQATT and CDR2 is SNEGSKA (reference sequence). Here the CDR3 reads CSARYSGANNEQFF. The CDR3 bases are TGCAGTGCTAGGTATAGCGGGGCCAACAATGAGCAGTTCTTC.

J is TRBJ2-7 and V is TRBV7-9; D ambiguous. Germline CDR1 is SEHNR and CDR2 is FQNEAQ (reference sequence). Trimming stripped 5 bases from V and 2 bases from J, with 10 bases between. CDR3 length: 13 residues. Written as DNA, the CDR3 is TGTGCCAGCAGCGTAGTTGGCCCCTACGAGCAGTACTTC. Protein product: CASSVVGPYEQYF.

This clonotype occurred once. Germline is not matched at one junction end, which may reflect a read error. V usage is TRBV25-1 and J usage is TRBJ2-7, with unresolved D. Germline CDR1 MGHDK, CDR2 SYGVNS. The CDR3 contains 12 residues. CDR3: CTSSPGSYEQYF. The CDR3 region has the DNA TGTACCAGCAGTCCCGGTTCCTACGAGCAGTACTTC.

The chain recombines TRBV29-1 with TRBJ2-4, with 8 nucleotides matching TRBD2. The tail of the sequence fits TRBJ2-7 better, so the J call may be wrong. The V gene's germline CDR1 is SQVTM and CDR2 ANQGSEA. The CDR3 spans 14 residues. The CDR3 nucleotides read TGCAGCGTTGAGGTGGGCGGGGGGTTTGACGAGCAGTACTTC. Amino acid sequence: CSVEVGGGFDEQYF.

The chain uses TRBV10-3 and TRBJ1-2; D is undetermined. The CDR3 is 14 amino acids. V was cut by 3 bases and J by 4 bases, with 12 bases left in between. The germline gives CDR1 ENHRY, CDR2 SYGVKD. The CDR3 bases are TGTGCCATCAGTGATTTCTCGGGTGGCTATGGCTACACCTTC. Residues: CAISDFSGGYGYTF.

The chain recombines TRBV20-1 with TRBJ2-7; D is perhaps TRBD2 (6 bases). Germline CDR1 reads DFQATT; CDR2 reads SNEGSKA (reference sequence). The CDR3 is 16 amino acids. V was trimmed by 6 bases and J by 2 bases, leaving 23 bases between them. The CDR3 coding sequence is TGCAGTGCCCCACCGAGGATCGGGGGAGAAACCTACGAGCAGTACTTC. As protein: CSAPPRIGGETYEQYF.

The rearrangement uses TRBV28 and TRBJ2-7; D not certain. This CDR3 region has 15 residues. Between the trimmed V and J ends, which lost 1 base and 3 bases, there was a span of 13 bases. Germline CDR1 is MDHEN and CDR2 is SYDVKM. In nucleotides, the CDR3 is TGTGCCAGCAGTTTATCTCTACCCGACCGCTACGAGCAGTACTTC. It yields the protein CASSLSLPDRYEQYF.

Ten or more counts support this clonotype. The genes are TRBV4-1 and TRBJ2-7; 9 bases are shared with TRBD1. Germline CDR1 reads MGHRA; CDR2 reads YSYEKL. The trim removed 8 bases at V and 4 bases at J, leaving 3 bases unmatched. CDR3 length: 12 amino acids. The CDR3 bases are TGCGCCAGCGGGACAGGGAGATACGAGCAGTACTTC. It encodes CASGTGRYEQYF.